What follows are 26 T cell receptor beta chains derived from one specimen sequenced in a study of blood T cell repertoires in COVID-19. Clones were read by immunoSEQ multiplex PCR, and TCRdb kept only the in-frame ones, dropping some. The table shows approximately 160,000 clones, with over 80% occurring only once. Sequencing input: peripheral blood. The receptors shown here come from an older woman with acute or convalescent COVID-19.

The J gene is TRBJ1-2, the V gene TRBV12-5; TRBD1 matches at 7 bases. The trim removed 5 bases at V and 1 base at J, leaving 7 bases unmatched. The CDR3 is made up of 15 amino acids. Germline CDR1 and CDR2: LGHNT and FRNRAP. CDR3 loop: CASGRTGDINYGYTF. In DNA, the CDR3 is TGTGCTAGTGGTCGGACAGGCGACATTAACTATGGCTACACCTTC.

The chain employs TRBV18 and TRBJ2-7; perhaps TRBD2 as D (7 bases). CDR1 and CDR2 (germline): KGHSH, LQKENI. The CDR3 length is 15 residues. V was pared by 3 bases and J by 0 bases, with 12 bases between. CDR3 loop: CASSPGGTTSYEQYF. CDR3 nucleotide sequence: TGTGCCAGCTCACCGGGGGGGACAACCTCCTACGAGCAGTACTTC.

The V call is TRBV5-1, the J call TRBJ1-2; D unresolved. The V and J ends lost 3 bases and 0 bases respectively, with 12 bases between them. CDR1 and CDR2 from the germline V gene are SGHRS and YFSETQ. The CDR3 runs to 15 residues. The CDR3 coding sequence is TGCGCCAGCAGCTCTTCGACTAGAGCTAACTATGGCTACACCTTC. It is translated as CASSSSTRANYGYTF.

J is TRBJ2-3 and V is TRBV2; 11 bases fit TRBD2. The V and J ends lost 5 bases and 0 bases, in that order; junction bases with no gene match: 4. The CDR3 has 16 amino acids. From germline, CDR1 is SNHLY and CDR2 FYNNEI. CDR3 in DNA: TGTGCCAGCAGTCGTAGCGGGGGGGCCAGCACAGATACGCAGTATTTT. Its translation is CASSRSGGASTDTQYF. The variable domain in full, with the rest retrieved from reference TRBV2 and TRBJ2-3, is EPEVTQTPSHQVTQMGQEVILRCVPISNHLYFYWYRQILGQKVEFLVSFYNNEISEKSEIFDDQFSVERPDGSNFTLKIRSTKLEDSAMYFCASSRSGGASTDTQYFGPGTRLTVL.

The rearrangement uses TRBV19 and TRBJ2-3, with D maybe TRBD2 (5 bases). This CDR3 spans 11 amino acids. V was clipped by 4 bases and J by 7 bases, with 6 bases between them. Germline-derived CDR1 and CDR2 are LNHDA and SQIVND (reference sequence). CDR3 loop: CASSTGYTQYF. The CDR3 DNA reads TGTGCCAGTAGTACGGGGTATACGCAGTATTTT.

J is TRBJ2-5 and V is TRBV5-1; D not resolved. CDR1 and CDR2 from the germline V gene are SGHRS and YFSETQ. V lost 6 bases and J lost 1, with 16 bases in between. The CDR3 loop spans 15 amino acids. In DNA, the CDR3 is TGCGCCAGCACGCCAGAGGCGGCCCCCCAAGAGACCCAGTACTTC. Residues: CASTPEAAPQETQYF.

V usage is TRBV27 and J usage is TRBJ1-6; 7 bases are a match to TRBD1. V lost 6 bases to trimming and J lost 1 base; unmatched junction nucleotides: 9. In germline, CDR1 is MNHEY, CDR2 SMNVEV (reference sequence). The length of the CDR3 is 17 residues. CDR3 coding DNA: TGTGCCAGCAGCCCAAAGGCAGGGGGATCCTATAATTCACCCCTCCACTTT. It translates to CASSPKAGGSYNSPLHF.

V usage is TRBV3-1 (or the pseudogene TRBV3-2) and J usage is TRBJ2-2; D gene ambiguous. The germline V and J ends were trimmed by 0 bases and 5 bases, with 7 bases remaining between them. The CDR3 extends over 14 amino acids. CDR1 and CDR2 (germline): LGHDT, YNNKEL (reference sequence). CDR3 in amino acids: CASSQDQRTGELFF. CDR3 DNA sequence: TGTGCCAGCAGCCAAGACCAGAGGACCGGGGAGCTGTTTTTT.

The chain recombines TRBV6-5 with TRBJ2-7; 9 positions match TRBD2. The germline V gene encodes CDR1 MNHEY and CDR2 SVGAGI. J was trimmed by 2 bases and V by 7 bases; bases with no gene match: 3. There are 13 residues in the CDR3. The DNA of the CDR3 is TGTGCCAGCACGGTAGCGGGGGCCTACGAGCAGTACTTC. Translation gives CASTVAGAYEQYF.

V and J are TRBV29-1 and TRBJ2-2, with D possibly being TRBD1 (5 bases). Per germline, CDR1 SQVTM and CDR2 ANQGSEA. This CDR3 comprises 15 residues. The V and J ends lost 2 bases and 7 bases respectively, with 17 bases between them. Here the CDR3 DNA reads TGCAGCGTTGAATGGTCAGGGAAAAGGAGCGGGGAGCTGTTTTTT. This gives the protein CSVEWSGKRSGELFF.

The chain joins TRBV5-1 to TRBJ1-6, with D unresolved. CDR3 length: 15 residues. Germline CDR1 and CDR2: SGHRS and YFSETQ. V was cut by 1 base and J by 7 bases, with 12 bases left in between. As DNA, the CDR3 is TGCGCCAGCAGCTTGAGTATGGGCCACAATTCACCCCTCCACTTT. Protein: CASSLSMGHNSPLHF.

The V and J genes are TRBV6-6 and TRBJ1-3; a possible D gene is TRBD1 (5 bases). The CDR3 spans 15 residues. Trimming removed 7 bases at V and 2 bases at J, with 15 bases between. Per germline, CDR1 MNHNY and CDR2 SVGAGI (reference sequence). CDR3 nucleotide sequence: TGTGCCAGCATCCCCCCCGGGGGTGCTGGAAACACCATATATTTT. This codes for CASIPPGGAGNTIYF.

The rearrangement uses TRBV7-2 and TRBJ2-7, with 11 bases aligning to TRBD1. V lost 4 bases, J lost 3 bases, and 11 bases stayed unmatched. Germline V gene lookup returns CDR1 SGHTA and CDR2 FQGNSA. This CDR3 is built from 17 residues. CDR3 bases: TGTGCCAGCAGCTACGGACAGGGGGCGTTTATAAGCTACGAGCAGTACTTC. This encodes CASSYGQGAFISYEQYF.

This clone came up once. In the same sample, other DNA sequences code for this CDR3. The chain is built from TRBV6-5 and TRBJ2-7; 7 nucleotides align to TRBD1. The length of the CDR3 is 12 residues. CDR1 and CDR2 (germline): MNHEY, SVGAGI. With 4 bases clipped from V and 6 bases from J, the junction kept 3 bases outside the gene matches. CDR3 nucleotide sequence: TGTGCCAGCAGTTCCACAGGGGTCGAGCAGTACTTC. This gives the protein CASSSTGVEQYF.

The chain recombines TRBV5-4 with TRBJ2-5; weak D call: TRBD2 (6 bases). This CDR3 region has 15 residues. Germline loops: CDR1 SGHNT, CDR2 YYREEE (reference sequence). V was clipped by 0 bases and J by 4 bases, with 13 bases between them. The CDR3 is CASSLVAGKGETQYF. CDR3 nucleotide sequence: TGTGCCAGCAGCTTGGTGGCGGGGAAAGGAGAGACCCAGTACTTC.

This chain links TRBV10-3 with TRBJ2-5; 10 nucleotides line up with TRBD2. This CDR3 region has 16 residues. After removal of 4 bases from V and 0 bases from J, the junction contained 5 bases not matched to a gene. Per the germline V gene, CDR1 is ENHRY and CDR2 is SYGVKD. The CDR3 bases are TGTGCCATCAGTGCCCTAGCGGGGGCCTACCAAGAGACCCAGTACTTC. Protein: CAISALAGAYQETQYF.

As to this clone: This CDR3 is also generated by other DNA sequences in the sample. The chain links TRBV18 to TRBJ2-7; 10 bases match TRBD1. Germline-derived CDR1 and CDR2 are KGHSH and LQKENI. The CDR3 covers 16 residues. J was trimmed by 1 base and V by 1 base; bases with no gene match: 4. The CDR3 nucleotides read TGTGCCAGCTCACCACTAGGGACAGGGGTTTCCTACGAGCAGTACTTC. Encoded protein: CASSPLGTGVSYEQYF.

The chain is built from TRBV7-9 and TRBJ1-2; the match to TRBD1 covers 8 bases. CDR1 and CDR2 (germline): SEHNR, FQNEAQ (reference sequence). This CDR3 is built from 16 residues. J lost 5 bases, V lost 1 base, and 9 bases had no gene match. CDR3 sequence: CASSLGGDRTRYGYTF. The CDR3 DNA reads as TGTGCCAGCAGCTTAGGCGGGGACAGGACGAGATATGGCTACACCTTC.

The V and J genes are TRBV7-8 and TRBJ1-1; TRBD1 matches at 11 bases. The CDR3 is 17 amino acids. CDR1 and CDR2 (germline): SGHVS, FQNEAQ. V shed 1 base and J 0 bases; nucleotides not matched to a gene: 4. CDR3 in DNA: TGTGCCAGCAGCTTAGTGAGGACAGGGGGCATGAACACTGAAGCTTTCTTT. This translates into CASSLVRTGGMNTEAFF.

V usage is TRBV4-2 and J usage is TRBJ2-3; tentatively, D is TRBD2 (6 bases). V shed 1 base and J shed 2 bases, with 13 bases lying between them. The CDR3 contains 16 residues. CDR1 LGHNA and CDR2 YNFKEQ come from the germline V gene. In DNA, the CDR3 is TGTGCCAGCAGCCAAGGTGTCCGGGAGAACACAGATACGCAGTATTTT. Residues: CASSQGVRENTDTQYF.

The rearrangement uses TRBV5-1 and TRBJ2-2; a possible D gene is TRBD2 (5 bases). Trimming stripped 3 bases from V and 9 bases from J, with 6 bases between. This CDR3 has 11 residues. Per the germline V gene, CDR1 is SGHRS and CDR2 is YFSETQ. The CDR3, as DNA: TGCGCCAGCAGCTCGGGGAGGGAGCTGTTTTTT. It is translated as CASSSGRELFF.

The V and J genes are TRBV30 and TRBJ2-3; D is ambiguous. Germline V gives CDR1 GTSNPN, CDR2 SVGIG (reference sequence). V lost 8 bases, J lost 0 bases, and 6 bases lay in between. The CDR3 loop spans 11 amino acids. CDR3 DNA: TGTGCCATTTCTAGCACAGATACGCAGTATTTT. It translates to CAISSTDTQYF.

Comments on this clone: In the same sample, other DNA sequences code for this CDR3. For the CDR3, the DNA is TGTGCCAGCAGCTTAGGGCAGGGAAATCAGCCCCAGCATTTT. The encoded protein is CASSLGQGNQPQHF. V is TRBV7-2 and J is TRBJ1-5; tentatively, D is TRBD1 (5 bases). Germline values: CDR1 SGHTA, CDR2 FQGNSA. The CDR3 consists of 14 residues. V lost 1 base and J lost 4, with 8 bases in between.

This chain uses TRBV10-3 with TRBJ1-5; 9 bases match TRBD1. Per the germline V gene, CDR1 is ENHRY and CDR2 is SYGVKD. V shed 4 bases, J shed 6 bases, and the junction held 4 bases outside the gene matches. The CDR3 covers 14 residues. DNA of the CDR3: TGTGCCATCAGTGCCGGGGGACAGGGTCAGCCCCAGCATTTT. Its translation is CAISAGGQGQPQHF.

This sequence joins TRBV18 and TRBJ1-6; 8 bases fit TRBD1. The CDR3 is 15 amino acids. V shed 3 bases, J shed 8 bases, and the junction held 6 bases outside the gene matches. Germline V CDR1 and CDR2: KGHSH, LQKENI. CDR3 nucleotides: TGTGCCAGCTCACCGGTCGGACAGGGAGATTCACCCCTCCACTTT. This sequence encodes CASSPVGQGDSPLHF.

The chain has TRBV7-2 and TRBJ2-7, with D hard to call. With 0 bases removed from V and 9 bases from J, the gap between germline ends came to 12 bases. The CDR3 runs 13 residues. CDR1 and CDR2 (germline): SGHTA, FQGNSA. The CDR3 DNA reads TGTGCCAGCAGCTTAGCTGGGCGAAATTGGCAGTACTTC. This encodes CASSLAGRNWQYF.